This T cell receptor (beta chain) was obtained from a study of T cells in Graves' hyperthyroidism and ophthalmopathy. On the study more broadly: Peripheral blood samples were taken at initial diagnosis, prior to any treatment. Findings and limits, study-wide: Progression to ophthalmopathy was predicted a median of roughly 6.8 months early.

The CDR3 regions of TCR beta were amplified from RNA transcripts. First-round RT-PCR targeting the TCR CDR3 was performed with the HTBI primer set. TCRdb re-called the multiplex PCR reads with MiXCR, one entry per CDR3 protein. The sample lists under 400,000 distinct CDR3 sequences; more than 11% were seen once. CDR3 length: 18 amino acids. The J segment lost 4 bases and the V segment lost 5 bases, leaving 15 bases of the junction unmatched. Germline loops: CDR1 SEHNR, CDR2 FQNEAQ (reference sequence). The authors deemed Graves' hyperthyroidism stable absent ophthalmopathy progression within 18 months. Uncontrolled infection, other autoimmune disease, pregnancy or lactation barred patients from enrollment. As regards this clonotype: Antigen: not known.

The material sequenced was blood. J is TRBJ1-5 and V is TRBV7-9, with 9 bases matching TRBD1. The sequence came from a woman aged 60 to 75 with Graves' hyperthyroidism. CDR3 amino acids: CASSAAATGGLDNQPQHF. CDR3 in DNA: TGTGCCAGCAGCGCCGCAGCCACAGGGGGCCTAGATAATCAGCCCCAGCATTTT.